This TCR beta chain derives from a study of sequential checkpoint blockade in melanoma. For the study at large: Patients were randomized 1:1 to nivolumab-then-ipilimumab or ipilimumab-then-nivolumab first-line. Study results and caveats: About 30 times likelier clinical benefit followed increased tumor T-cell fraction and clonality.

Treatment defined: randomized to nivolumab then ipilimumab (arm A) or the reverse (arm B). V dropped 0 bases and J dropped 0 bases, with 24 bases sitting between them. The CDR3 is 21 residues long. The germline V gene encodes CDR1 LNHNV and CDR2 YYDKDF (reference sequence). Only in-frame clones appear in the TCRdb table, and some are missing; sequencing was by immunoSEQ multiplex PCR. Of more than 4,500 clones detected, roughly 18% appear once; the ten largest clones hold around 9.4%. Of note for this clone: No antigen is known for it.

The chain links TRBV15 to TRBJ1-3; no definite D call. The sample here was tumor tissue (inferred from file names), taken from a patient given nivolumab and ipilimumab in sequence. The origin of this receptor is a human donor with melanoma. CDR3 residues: CATSREGGSLGGPFSGNTIYF. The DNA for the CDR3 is TGTGCCACCAGCAGAGAAGGAGGGAGCCTCGGCGGTCCTTTCTCTGGAAACACCATATATTTT.